This record looks at one TCR beta chain sequence and its context. Produced via immunoSEQ multiplex PCR; TCRdb's table is partial and in-frame only. The sample contains approximately 170,000 clones, approximately 84% of which appear only once. This sample stems from a study of blood T cell repertoires in COVID-19. CDR3 length: 18 amino acids. Germline assignment: CDR1 SGHRS and CDR2 YFSETQ. With 0 bases clipped from V and 4 bases from J, the junction kept 15 bases outside the gene matches. This sequence joins TRBV5-1 and TRBJ1-1; TRBD1 matches 7 bases. The sequencing input was peripheral blood. The TCR was taken from a middle-aged man who had recovered from COVID-19. This chain's CDR3 is CASSLGPLGGPSGTEAFF. The CDR3 nucleotides are TGCGCCAGCAGCTTGGGCCCACTAGGGGGCCCAAGCGGCACTGAAGCTTTCTTT.